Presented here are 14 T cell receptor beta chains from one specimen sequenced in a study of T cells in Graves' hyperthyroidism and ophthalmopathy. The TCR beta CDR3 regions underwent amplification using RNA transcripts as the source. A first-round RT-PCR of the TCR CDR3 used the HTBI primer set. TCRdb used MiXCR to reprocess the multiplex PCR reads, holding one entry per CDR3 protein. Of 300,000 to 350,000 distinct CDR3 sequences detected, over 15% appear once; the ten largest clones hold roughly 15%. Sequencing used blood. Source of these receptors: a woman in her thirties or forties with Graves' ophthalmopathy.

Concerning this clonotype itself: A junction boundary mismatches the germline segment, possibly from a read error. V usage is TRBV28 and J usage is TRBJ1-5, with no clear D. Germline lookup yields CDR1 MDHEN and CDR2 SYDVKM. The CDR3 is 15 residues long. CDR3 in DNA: TGTGCCAGCAGTTTTCAGGTGAGCAGCAATCAGCCCCAGCCTTTT. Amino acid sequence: CASSFQVSSNQPQPF.

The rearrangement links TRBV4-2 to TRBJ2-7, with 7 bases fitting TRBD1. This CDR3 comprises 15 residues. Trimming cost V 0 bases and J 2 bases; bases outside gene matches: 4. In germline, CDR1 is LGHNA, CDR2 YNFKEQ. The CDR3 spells CASSQEGTETYEQYF. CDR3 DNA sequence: TGTGCCAGCAGCCAAGAGGGGACAGAGACCTACGAGCAGTACTTC.

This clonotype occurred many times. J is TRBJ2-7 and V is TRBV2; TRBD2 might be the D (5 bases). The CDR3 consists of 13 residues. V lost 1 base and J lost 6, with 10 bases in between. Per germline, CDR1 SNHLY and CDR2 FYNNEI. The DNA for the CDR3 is TGTGCCAGCAGTGAAGAACTAGTTTCCGAGCAGTACTTC. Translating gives CASSEELVSEQYF.

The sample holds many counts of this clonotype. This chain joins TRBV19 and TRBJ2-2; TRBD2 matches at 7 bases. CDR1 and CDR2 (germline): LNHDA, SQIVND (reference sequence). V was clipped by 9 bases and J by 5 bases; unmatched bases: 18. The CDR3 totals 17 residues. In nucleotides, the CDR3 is TGTGCCAGCCAGGAGGAGCGGGGAGGCGTTAAAACCGGGGAGCTGTTTTTT. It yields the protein CASQEERGGVKTGELFF.

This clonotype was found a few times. CDR3 DNA: TGTGCCAGCGGCAGGGAGAGAGGGCAGCCCCAGCATTTT. This translates into CASGRERGQPQHF. The genes are TRBV12-3 or TRBV12-4 and TRBJ1-5, with D tentatively TRBD1 (5 bases). This CDR3 contains 13 residues. Trimming removed 8 bases at V and 7 bases at J, with 15 bases between.

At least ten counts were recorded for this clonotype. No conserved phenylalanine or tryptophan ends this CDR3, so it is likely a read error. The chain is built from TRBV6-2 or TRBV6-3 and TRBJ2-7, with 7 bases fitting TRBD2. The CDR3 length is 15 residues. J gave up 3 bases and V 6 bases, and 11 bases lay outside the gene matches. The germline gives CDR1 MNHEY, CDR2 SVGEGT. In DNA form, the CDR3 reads TGTGCCAGCAGATACGCTCGGGACTACGTCTACGAGCAGTACCTC. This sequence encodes CASRYARDYVYEQYL.

The CDR3 here is CASSTTGTGYEQYF. The CDR3 region has the DNA TGTGCCAGCAGCACGACAGGGACGGGATACGAGCAGTACTTC. The chain employs TRBV12-3 or TRBV12-4 and TRBJ2-7; 7 positions match TRBD1. The CDR3 is 14 amino acids. The V and J ends lost 6 bases and 4 bases, in that order; junction bases with no gene match: 9.

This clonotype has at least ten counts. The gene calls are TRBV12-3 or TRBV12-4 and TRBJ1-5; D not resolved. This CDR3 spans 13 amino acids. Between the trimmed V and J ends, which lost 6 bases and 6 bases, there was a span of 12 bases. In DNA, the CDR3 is TGTGCCAGCAGCCCTAAACGGGGTCAGCCCCAGCATTTT. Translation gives CASSPKRGQPQHF.

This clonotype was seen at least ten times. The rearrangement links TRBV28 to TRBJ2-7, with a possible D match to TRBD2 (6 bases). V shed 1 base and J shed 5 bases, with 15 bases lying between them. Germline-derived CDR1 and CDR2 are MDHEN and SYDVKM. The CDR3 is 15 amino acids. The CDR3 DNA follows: TGTGCCAGCAGTTTATCTTGGAGGGCGAGAAACGAGCAGTACTTC. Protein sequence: CASSLSWRARNEQYF.

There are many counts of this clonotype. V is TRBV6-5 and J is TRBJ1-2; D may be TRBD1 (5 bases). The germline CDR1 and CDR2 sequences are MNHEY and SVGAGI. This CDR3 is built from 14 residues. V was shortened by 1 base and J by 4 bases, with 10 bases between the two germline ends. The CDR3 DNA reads TGTGCCAGCAGTTACTGGGACGGCCGCTATGGCTACACCTTC. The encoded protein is CASSYWDGRYGYTF.

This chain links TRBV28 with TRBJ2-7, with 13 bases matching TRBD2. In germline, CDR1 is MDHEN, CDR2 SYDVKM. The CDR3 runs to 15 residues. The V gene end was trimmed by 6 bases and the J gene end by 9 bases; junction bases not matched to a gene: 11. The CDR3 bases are TGTGCCAGCAGCCGTGGACTAGCGGGAGTGGGGGTGCAGTACTTC. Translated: CASSRGLAGVGVQYF.

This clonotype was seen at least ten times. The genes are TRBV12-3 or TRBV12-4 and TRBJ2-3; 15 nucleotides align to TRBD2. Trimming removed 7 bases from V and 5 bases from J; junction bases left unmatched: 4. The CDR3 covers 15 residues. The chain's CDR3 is CASTGLAGGIDTQYF. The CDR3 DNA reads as TGTGCCAGCACCGGACTAGCGGGAGGGATAGATACGCAGTATTTT.

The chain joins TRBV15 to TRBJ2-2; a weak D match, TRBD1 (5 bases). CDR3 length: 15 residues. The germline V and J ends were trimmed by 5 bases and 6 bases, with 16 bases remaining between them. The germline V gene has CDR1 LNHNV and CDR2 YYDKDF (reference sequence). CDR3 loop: CATSLRQGAAGELFF. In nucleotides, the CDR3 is TGTGCCACCAGCCTAAGGCAGGGTGCAGCCGGGGAGCTGTTTTTT.

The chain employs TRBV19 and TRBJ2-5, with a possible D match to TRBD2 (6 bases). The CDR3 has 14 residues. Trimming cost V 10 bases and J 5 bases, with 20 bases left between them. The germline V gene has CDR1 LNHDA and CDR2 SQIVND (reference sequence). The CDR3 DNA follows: TGTGCCACCAGGGTCATCGGGAGAGGCGAGACCCAGTACTTC. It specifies CATRVIGRGETQYF. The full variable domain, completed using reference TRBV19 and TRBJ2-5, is DGGITQSPKYLFRKEGQNVTLSCEQNLNHDAMYWYRQDPGQGLRLIYYSQIVNDFQKGDIAEGYSVSREKKESFPLTVTSAQKNPTAFYLCATRVIGRGETQYFGPGTRLLVL.